The sequence of this TCR beta chain was determined in a study of human T cells and chemical hapten exposure. Regarding the study as a whole: Sensitization with DPC brought no change to TCRs above 1 in 1000 in frequency.

Germline V lookup: CDR1 SGHTA, CDR2 FQGTGA. This CDR3 comprises 16 residues. The V segment lost 5 bases and the J segment 6 bases; nucleotides outside the gene matches: 12. Time point reported: patch test 1, 2 weeks after DPC sensitization. Treatment noted: therapeutic diphenylcyclopropenone sensitization with weekly scalp DPC. Unfractionated whole blood was the source from which total RNA was extracted. The table lists this clonotype with many counts. Its antigen is currently unknown. TCRdb reprocessed the RACE reads with MiXCR, giving one entry per CDR3 protein. The sample consists of 80,000 to 95,000 distinct CDR3 sequences, around 11% of them appearing once.

Sequences were derived from whole blood, sampled in connection with sensitization to the hapten diphenylcyclopropenone (DPC). The sequence came from a woman between 45 and 65 years old with alopecia areata. Some clones in this sample may be carry-over from other donors' samples. This chain uses TRBV7-3 with TRBJ2-2; 7 positions match TRBD1. CDR3 protein: CASSPANRGVAGELFF. The CDR3 DNA reads as TGTGCCAGCAGCCCGGCTAACAGGGGAGTGGCCGGGGAGCTGTTTTTT.